The entry below describes one T cell receptor (beta chain). Its antigen is not identified. Every participating donor gave one draw, a heparinised blood sample averaging about 100 mL. Sorting produced populations that all topped 95% purity. V was pared by 6 bases and J by 3 bases, with 4 bases of the junction left unmatched. This CDR3 spans 13 amino acids. Germline lookup yields CDR1 MNHNY and CDR2 SVGAGI (reference sequence). This record comes from a study of beta chain features in type 1 diabetes. Overall study: Age, gender, cell numbers and subset yield matched between patients and controls.

The study's findings and limits: Researchers reported that naive, central memory and Treg TCRB repertoires appeared more similar in patients than in healthy donors.

cDNA synthesis used the whole RNA isolate, giving expressed TCRB sequences. Assay used: immunoSEQ multiplex PCR; TCRdb lists only in-frame clones, some missing. The repertoire has about 370,000 clones, about 15% of them found once; the top ten carry approximately 0.02%. This chain uses TRBV6-6 with TRBJ1-2; 7 bases align to TRBD1. The clonotype originates from a woman aged 18-29 years in good health. The sequencing sample was made of naive CD4+ T cells from blood. DNA for the CDR3: TGTGCCAGCAGACAGGGGATCGACTATGGCTACACCTTC. Its translation: CASRQGIDYGYTF.